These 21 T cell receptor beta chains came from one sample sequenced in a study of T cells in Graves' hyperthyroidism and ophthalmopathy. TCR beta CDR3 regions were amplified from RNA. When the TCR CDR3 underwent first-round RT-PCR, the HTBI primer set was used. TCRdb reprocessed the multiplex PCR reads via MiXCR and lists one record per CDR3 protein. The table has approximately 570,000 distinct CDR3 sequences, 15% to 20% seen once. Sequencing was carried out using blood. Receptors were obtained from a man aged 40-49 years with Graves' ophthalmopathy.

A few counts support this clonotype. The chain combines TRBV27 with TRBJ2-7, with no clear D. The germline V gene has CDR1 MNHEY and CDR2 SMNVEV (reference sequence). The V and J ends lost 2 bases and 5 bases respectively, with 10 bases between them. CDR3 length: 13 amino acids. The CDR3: CASSLILGHEQYF. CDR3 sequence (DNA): TGTGCCAGCAGTTTAATATTGGGCCACGAGCAGTACTTC.

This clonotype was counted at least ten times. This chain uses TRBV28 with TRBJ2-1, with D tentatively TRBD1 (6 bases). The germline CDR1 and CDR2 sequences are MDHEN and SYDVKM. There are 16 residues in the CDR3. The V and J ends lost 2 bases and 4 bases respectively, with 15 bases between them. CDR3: CASSLNPQGPYNEQFF. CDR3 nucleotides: TGTGCCAGCAGTTTAAACCCGCAGGGGCCGTACAATGAGCAGTTCTTC. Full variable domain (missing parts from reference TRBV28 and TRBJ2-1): DVKVTQSSRYLVKRTGEKVFLECVQDMDHENMFWYRQDPGLGLRLIYFSYDVKMKEKGDIPEGYSVSREKKERFSLILESASTNQTSMYLCASSLNPQGPYNEQFFGPGTRLTVL.

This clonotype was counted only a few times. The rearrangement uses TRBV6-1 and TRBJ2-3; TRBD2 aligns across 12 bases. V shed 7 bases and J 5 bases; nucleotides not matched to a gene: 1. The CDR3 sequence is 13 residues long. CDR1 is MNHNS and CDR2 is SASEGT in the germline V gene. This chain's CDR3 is CASTSGRVDTQYF. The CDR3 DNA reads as TGTGCCAGCACTAGCGGGAGGGTAGATACGCAGTATTTT.

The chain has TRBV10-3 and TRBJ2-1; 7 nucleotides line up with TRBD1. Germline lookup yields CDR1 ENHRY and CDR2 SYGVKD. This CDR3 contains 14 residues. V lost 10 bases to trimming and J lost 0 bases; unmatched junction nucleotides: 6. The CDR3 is CATNRDSSYNEQFF. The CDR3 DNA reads TGTGCCACCAACCGGGACAGCTCCTACAATGAGCAGTTCTTC.

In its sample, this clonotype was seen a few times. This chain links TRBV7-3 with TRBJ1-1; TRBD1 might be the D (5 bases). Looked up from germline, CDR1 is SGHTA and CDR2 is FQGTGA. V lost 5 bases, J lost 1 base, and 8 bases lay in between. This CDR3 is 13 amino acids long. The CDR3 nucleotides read TGTGCCAGCAGCGCCACAGGGAACACTGAAGCTTTCTTT. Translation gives CASSATGNTEAFF.

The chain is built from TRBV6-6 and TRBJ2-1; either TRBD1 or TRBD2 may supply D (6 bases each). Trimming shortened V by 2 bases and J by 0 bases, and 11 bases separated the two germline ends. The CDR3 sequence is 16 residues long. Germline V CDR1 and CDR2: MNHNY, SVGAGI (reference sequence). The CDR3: CASSYGGLSSYNEQFF. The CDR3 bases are TGTGCCAGCAGTTACGGGGGGCTTAGCTCCTACAATGAGCAGTTCTTC.

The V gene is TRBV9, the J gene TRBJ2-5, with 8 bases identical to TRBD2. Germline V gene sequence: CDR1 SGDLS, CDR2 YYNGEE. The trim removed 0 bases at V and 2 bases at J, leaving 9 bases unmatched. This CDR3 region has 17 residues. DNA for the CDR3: TGTGCCAGCAGCGTAGGTAGTCTCATAGCGGGGCAAGAGACCCAGTACTTC. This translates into CASSVGSLIAGQETQYF.

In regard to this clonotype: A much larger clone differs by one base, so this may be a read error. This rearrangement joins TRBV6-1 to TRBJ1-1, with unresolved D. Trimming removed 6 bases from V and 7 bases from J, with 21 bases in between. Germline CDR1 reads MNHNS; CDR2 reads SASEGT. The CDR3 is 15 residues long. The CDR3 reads CASSNLGLAEIEAFF. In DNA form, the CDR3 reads TGTGCCAGCAGCAACCTGGGGTTAGCAGAGATTGAAGCTTTCTTT.

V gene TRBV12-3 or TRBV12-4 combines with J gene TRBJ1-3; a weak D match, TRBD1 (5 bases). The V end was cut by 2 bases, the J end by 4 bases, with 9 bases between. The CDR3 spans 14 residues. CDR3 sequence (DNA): TGTGCCAGCAGTTTAAGCAGGGAAGGAAACACCATATATTTT. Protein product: CASSLSREGNTIYF.

The CDR3 sequence is CASSFVGTGVSGANVLTF. CDR3 in DNA: TGTGCCAGCAGTTTTGTCGGGACAGGGGTGTCTGGGGCCAACGTCCTGACTTTC. V usage is TRBV12-3 or TRBV12-4 and J usage is TRBJ2-6, with TRBD1 identical over 10 bases. Trimming cost V 3 bases and J 1 base; bases outside gene matches: 6. The CDR3 length is 18 residues.

CDR3 protein: CATSDPTSDGTDTQYF. CDR3 nucleotides: TGTGCCACCAGTGATCCAACTAGCGATGGCACAGATACGCAGTATTTT. The rearrangement joins TRBV24-1 to TRBJ2-3; TRBD2 matches at 7 bases. The CDR3 totals 16 residues. Germline V gene sequence: CDR1 KGHDR, CDR2 SFDVKD. Trimming removed 3 bases from V and 1 base from J; junction bases left unmatched: 6.

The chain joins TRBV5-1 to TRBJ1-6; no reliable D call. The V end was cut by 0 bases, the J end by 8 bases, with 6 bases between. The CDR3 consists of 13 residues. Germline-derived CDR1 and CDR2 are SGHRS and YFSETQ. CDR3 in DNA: TGCGCCAGCAGCTTGGGTTTCGATTCACCCCTCCACTTT. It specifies CASSLGFDSPLHF.

CDR3 residues: CASSPGLAGGRYEQYF. The CDR3 nucleotides read TGCGCCAGCAGCCCCGGACTAGCGGGAGGGCGTTACGAGCAGTACTTC. J is TRBJ2-7 and V is TRBV4-3; TRBD2 matches 15 bases. CDR1 and CDR2 from the germline V gene are LGHNA and YSLEER. With 4 bases clipped from V and 4 bases from J, the junction kept 5 bases outside the gene matches. The CDR3 sequence is 16 residues long.

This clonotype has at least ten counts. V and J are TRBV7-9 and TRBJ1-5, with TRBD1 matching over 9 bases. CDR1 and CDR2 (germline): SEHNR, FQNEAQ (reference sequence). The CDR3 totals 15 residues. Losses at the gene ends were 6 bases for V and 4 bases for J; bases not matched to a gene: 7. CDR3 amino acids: CASSLAGQGNQPQHF. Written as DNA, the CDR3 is TGTGCCAGCAGTTTGGCAGGACAGGGGAATCAGCCCCAGCATTTT.

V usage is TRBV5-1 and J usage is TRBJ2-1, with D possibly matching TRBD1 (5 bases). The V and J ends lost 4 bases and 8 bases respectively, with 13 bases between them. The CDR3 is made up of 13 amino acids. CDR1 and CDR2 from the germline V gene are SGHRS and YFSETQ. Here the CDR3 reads CASSLGRVYEQFF. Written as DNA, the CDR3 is TGCGCCAGCAGCCTGGGCAGGGTGTATGAGCAGTTCTTC.

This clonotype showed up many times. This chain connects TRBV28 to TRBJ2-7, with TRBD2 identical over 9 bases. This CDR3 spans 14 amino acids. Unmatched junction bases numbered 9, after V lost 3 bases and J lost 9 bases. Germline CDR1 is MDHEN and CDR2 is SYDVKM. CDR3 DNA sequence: TGTGCCAGCAGTTTCCCATCCGCGACTAGCGGGCAGTACTTC. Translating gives CASSFPSATSGQYF.

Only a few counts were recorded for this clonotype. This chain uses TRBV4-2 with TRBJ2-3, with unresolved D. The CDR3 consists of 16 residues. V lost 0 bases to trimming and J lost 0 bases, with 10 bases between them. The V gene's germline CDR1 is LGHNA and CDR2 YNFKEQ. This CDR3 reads CASSQERMASTDTQYF. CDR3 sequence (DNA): TGTGCCAGCAGCCAAGAACGGATGGCTAGCACAGATACGCAGTATTTT.

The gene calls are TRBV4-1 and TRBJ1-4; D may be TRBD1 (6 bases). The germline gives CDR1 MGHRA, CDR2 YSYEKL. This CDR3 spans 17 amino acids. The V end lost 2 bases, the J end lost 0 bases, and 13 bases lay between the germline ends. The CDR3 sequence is CASSQFPGAATNEKLFF. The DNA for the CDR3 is TGCGCCAGCAGCCAATTCCCGGGGGCGGCAACTAATGAAAAACTGTTTTTT.

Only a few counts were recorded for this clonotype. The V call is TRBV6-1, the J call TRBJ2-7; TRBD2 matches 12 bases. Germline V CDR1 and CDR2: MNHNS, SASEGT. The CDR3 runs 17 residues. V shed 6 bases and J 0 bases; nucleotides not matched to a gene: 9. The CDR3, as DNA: TGTGCCAGCAGAAAGACTAGCGGGAGCCCGAGCTCCTACGAGCAGTACTTC. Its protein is CASRKTSGSPSSYEQYF.

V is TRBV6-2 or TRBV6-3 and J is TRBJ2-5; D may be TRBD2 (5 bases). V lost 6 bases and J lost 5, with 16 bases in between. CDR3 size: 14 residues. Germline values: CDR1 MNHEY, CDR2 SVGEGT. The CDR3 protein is CASSRLSQKETQYF. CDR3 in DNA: TGTGCCAGCAGCCGACTATCCCAGAAGGAGACCCAGTACTTC.

Here the CDR3 reads CASSVAGREADTQYF. In nucleotides, the CDR3 is TGTGCCAGCAGCGTAGCCGGGAGAGAAGCAGATACGCAGTATTTT. The rearrangement links TRBV9 to TRBJ2-3, with D perhaps TRBD2 (6 bases). V gave up 0 bases and J gave up 4 bases, with 12 bases separating them. This CDR3 comprises 15 residues. The germline V gene encodes CDR1 SGDLS and CDR2 YYNGEE.